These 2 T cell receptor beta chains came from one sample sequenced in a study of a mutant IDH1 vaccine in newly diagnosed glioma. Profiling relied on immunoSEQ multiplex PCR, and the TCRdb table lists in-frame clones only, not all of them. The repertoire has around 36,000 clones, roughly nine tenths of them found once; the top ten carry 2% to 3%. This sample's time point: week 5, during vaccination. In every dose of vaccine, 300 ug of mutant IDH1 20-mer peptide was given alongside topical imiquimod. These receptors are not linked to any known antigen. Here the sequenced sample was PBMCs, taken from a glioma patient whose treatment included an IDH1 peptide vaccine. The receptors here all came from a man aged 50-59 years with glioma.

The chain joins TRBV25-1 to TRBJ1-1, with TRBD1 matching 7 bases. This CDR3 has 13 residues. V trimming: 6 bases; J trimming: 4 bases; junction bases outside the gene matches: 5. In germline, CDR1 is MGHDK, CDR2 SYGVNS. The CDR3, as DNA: TGTGCCAGCAGAGACAGGGTGGGCACTGAAGCTTTCTTT. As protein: CASRDRVGTEAFF.

Here the CDR3 DNA reads TGTGCCAGCAGCGCGAGGGGGCAAGGGGCCAACGTCCTGACTTTC. As protein: CASSARGQGANVLTF. This chain joins TRBV9 and TRBJ2-6, with 7 positions matching TRBD1. The CDR3 contains 15 residues. The germline V gene has CDR1 SGDLS and CDR2 YYNGEE. With V trimmed by 3 bases and J by 4 bases, 4 bases remained unmatched. Full variable domain (outside the CDR3, taken from reference TRBV9 and TRBJ2-6): DSGVTQTPKHLITATGQRVTLRCSPRSGDLSVYWYQQSLDQGLQFLIQYYNGEERAKGNILERFSAQQFPDLHSELNLSSLELGDSALYFCASSARGQGANVLTFGAGSRLTVL.